The 6 T cell receptor beta chains given below trace back to one sample, sequenced in a study of blood T cell repertoires in COVID-19. Generated by immunoSEQ multiplex PCR, the TCRdb table keeps only in-frame clones and is missing some. Of fewer than 350,000 clones listed, 87% are singletons. The material sequenced was PBMCs or T cells enriched from blood (not recorded which). Receptors originate from a woman aged 35 to 49 who had recovered from COVID-19.

V usage is TRBV18 and J usage is TRBJ2-6, with 8 nucleotides matching TRBD2. CDR3 length equals 17 residues. The germline gives CDR1 KGHSH, CDR2 LQKENI. V trimming: 3 bases; J trimming: 0 bases; junction bases outside the gene matches: 4. CDR3 loop: CASSPSGGGSGANVLTF. The CDR3 nucleotides are TGTGCCAGCTCACCCTCCGGGGGGGGCTCTGGGGCCAACGTCCTGACTTTC.

The V gene is TRBV4-3, the J gene TRBJ2-1; 13 bases are a match to TRBD2. The CDR3 has 16 amino acids. V was pared by 0 bases and J by 10 bases, with 6 bases of the junction left unmatched. Germline CDR1 is LGHNA and CDR2 is YSLEER. CDR3 in DNA: TGCGCCAGCAGCCAAGAAGGACTAGCGGGAGATGGCGAGCAGTTCTTC. Amino acid sequence: CASSQEGLAGDGEQFF.

This clone was recorded a few times. This chain uses TRBV27 with TRBJ2-1; 10 nucleotides align to TRBD2. Germline V gene data show CDR1 as MNHEY and CDR2 as SMNVEV (reference sequence). CDR3 size: 15 residues. With 5 bases clipped from V and 8 bases from J, the junction kept 9 bases outside the gene matches. CDR3 amino acids: CASSPVAGGMDEQFF. CDR3 coding DNA: TGTGCCAGCAGTCCGGTAGCGGGAGGCATGGATGAGCAGTTCTTC.

The J gene is TRBJ2-1, the V gene TRBV7-3; TRBD1 matches at 7 bases. There are 13 residues in the CDR3. Germline V lookup: CDR1 SGHTA, CDR2 FQGTGA. After removal of 2 bases from V and 5 bases from J, the junction contained 0 bases not matched to a gene. CDR3 DNA sequence: TGTGCCAGCAGCTTAGGGACAGACAATGAGCAGTTCTTC. Translated, it gives CASSLGTDNEQFF.

By sample fraction, this clone is medium-sized. The V gene is TRBV9, the J gene TRBJ1-1; 11 bases fit TRBD1. From germline, CDR1 is SGDLS and CDR2 YYNGEE. V gave up 0 bases and J gave up 1 base; unmatched junction bases: 5. The CDR3 has 17 amino acids. CDR3 residues: CASSVEGTGGPNTEAFF. The CDR3 DNA is TGTGCCAGCAGCGTAGAGGGGACAGGGGGTCCGAACACTGAAGCTTTCTTT.

V and J are TRBV7-9 and TRBJ2-1, with 7 bases fitting TRBD2. V lost 2 bases to trimming and J lost 15 bases; unmatched junction nucleotides: 10. Germline V CDR1 and CDR2: SEHNR, FQNEAQ (reference sequence). The CDR3 spans 13 residues. CDR3: CASSLIASGLPFF. CDR3 bases: TGTGCCAGCAGCTTAATTGCTAGCGGCCTTCCGTTCTTC.